The entry that follows covers one T cell receptor (beta chain) sequence. Its target is unknown. This sample is part of a study of OX40 agonist ivuxolimab in advanced cancers. The overall study: Patients got intravenous ivuxolimab at 0.01 to 10 mg/kg every 2 weeks.

Here immunoSEQ multiplex PCR was the method, and the copy in TCRdb shows in-frame clones only, minus some. The sample yields 60,000 to 70,000 clones, 80% seen once. Germline V gene data show CDR1 as SGHTA and CDR2 as FQGTGA. The V and J ends lost 9 bases and 1 base respectively, with 9 bases between them. This CDR3 is built from 13 residues. Findings and limits, study-wide: At 0.1 to 3.0 mg/kg, CD4+ and CD8+ blood T cells expanded clonally by week 6. Relative to CD4+ cells, CD8+ T cells on average had more expanded clones.

The receptor's source is an adult with an advanced solid tumor such as melanoma, head and neck, liver or kidney cancer. This sequence joins TRBV7-3 and TRBJ2-2, with a tentative D call TRBD1 (5 bases). This material consisted of CD4+ or CD8+ T cells sorted from blood, taken in a trial of the OX40 agonist ivuxolimab. The CDR3 reads CARDMENTGELFF. The CDR3 nucleotides are TGTGCCAGGGACATGGAGAACACCGGGGAGCTGTTTTTT.